What follows are 18 T cell receptor beta chains derived from one specimen sequenced in a study of OX40 agonist ivuxolimab in advanced cancers. Generated by immunoSEQ multiplex PCR, the TCRdb table keeps only in-frame clones and is missing some. The sample lists more than 75,000 clones, 84% occurring once. This sample comprised CD4+ or CD8+ T cells sorted from blood, obtained in a trial of the OX40 agonist ivuxolimab. The source of these receptors is an adult with an advanced solid tumor such as melanoma, head and neck, liver or kidney cancer.

For this clone: One end of the junction does not line up with germline, which may come from a read error. The rearrangement uses TRBV9 and TRBJ1-2, with D tentatively TRBD1 (5 bases). Germline V gives CDR1 SGDLS, CDR2 YYNGEE. The CDR3 extends over 12 amino acids. The chain's CDR3 is CASSVNTREQDF. The CDR3 region has the DNA TGTGCCAGCAGCGTTAATACGAGGGAACAGGACTTC.

The chain links TRBV5-6 to TRBJ2-5, with TRBD1 matching over 11 bases. V trimming: 6 bases; J trimming: 7 bases; junction bases outside the gene matches: 11. CDR3 length: 15 amino acids. Germline CDR1 and CDR2: SGHDT and YYEEEE. The CDR3 is CASTTGTGGVLTQYF. The CDR3 nucleotides read TGTGCCAGCACTACTGGGACAGGGGGGGTGCTGACCCAGTACTTC.

J is TRBJ1-4 and V is TRBV30, with a tentative D call TRBD1 (5 bases). V shed 1 base and J shed 7 bases, with 7 bases lying between them. This CDR3 is 12 amino acids long. The germline V gene encodes CDR1 GTSNPN and CDR2 SVGIG (reference sequence). This CDR3 is CAWSAGGEKLFF. The CDR3 DNA follows: TGTGCCTGGAGTGCCGGGGGTGAAAAACTGTTTTTT.

The V gene is TRBV18, the J gene TRBJ2-4; the D gene is possibly TRBD1 (6 bases). CDR3 length: 13 amino acids. V lost 3 bases, J lost 5 bases, and 8 bases lay in between. Germline assignment: CDR1 KGHSH and CDR2 LQKENI. CDR3 protein: CASSPDSQNIQYF. CDR3 sequence (DNA): TGTGCCAGCTCACCGGACAGCCAAAACATTCAGTACTTC.

This clone was seen ten or more times. This chain uses TRBV5-1 with TRBJ2-3; no definite D call. This CDR3 is built from 12 residues. Germline V gene data show CDR1 as SGHRS and CDR2 as YFSETQ. V lost 3 bases to trimming and J lost 4 bases, with 6 bases between them. The DNA for the CDR3 is TGCGCCAGCAGCTACGAGGCAGATACGCAGTATTTT. Translating it yields CASSYEADTQYF. The entire variable domain, with the rest obtained from reference TRBV5-1 and TRBJ2-3, is as follows: KAGVTQTPRYLIKTRGQQVTLSCSPISGHRSVSWYQQTPGQGLQFLFEYFSETQRNKGNFPGRFSGRQFSNSRSEMNVSTLELGDSALYLCASSYEADTQYFGPGTRLTVL.

The chain combines TRBV19 with TRBJ1-1, with TRBD1 as a possible D gene (6 bases). The CDR3 contains 12 residues. CDR1 is LNHDA, CDR2 SQIVND, per germline (reference sequence). Trimming took off 2 bases at V and 11 bases at J, with 12 bases between the two ends. CDR3 sequence (DNA): TGTGCCAGTAGTATACTGGACAGCGGGGCTTTCTTT. The encoded protein is CASSILDSGAFF.

The chain recombines TRBV5-1 with TRBJ2-5; 8 bases line up with TRBD2. The CDR3 is made up of 17 amino acids. Germline CDR1 SGHRS, CDR2 YFSETQ. V shed 0 bases, J shed 5 bases, and the junction held 12 bases outside the gene matches. The CDR3 sequence is CASSLVLSGGREETQYF. CDR3 nucleotide sequence: TGCGCCAGCAGCTTGGTGCTCAGCGGGGGCCGGGAGGAGACCCAGTACTTC.

This clone was seen a single time. The chain couples TRBV6-4 to TRBJ2-1; 9 positions match TRBD2. The CDR3 sequence is 16 residues long. V lost 8 bases to trimming and J lost 7 bases; unmatched junction nucleotides: 15. The germline gives CDR1 MRHNA, CDR2 SNTAGT. The CDR3 coding sequence is TGTGCCAGCCTCATCAGCAGCGGGGGGACGCTGAATGAGCAGTTCTTC. This gives the protein CASLISSGGTLNEQFF.

The gene calls are TRBV4-2 and TRBJ2-7, with 10 bases that match TRBD1. Trimming at V came to 1 base and at J to 0 bases, leaving 3 bases not matched to a gene. The CDR3 spans 16 residues. Germline-derived CDR1 and CDR2 are LGHNA and YNFKEQ. The CDR3 sequence: CASSQGGTGDSYEQYF. The CDR3 DNA reads TGTGCCAGCAGCCAAGGGGGGACAGGGGACTCCTACGAGCAGTACTTC.

Here the CDR3 reads CASAPGGRYEQYF. CDR3 DNA: TGTGCCAGCGCCCCCGGGGGGCGGTACGAGCAGTACTTC. J is TRBJ2-7 and V is TRBV25-1, with D possibly TRBD2 on 7 matching bases. This CDR3 contains 13 residues. CDR1 is MGHDK and CDR2 is SYGVNS in the germline V gene. Trimming removed 8 bases at V and 4 bases at J, with 15 bases between.

The gene calls are TRBV7-2 and TRBJ2-4, with a weak D call TRBD2 (5 bases). From germline, CDR1 is SGHTA and CDR2 FQGNSA. This CDR3 contains 13 residues. Trimming removed 5 bases from V and 6 bases from J, with 11 bases in between. The chain's CDR3 is CASSKSGINIQYF. In DNA form, the CDR3 reads TGTGCCAGCAGCAAATCCGGGATAAACATTCAGTACTTC.

The chain is built from TRBV4-2 and TRBJ2-3; TRBD2 aligns across 9 bases. V dropped 0 bases and J dropped 3; count of bases not matched to a gene: 7. This CDR3 comprises 17 residues. Germline V gene lookup returns CDR1 LGHNA and CDR2 YNFKEQ. CDR3 DNA sequence: TGTGCCAGCAGCCAAGATAATAGCGGGGGCCCAACAGATACGCAGTATTTT. This sequence encodes CASSQDNSGGPTDTQYF.

V and J are TRBV7-2 and TRBJ2-1; possibly TRBD2 for D (6 bases). The germline V gene has CDR1 SGHTA and CDR2 FQGNSA. The CDR3 is 15 amino acids. V lost 4 bases to trimming and J lost 0 bases, with 10 bases between them. CDR3 sequence (DNA): TGTGCCAGCAGCTCGGACGGGAGCTCCTACAATGAGCAGTTCTTC. Translation: CASSSDGSSYNEQFF.

The chain has TRBV5-1 and TRBJ1-2; 9 positions match TRBD1. The CDR3 consists of 16 residues. Germline V gives CDR1 SGHRS, CDR2 YFSETQ. V was pared by 0 bases and J by 8 bases, with 11 bases of the junction left unmatched. Here the CDR3 reads CASSLAPDRGTGGYTF. As DNA, the CDR3 is TGCGCCAGCAGCTTGGCCCCTGACAGGGGGACGGGGGGCTACACCTTC.

This chain uses TRBV5-1 with TRBJ2-3; D is uncertain. V was shortened by 4 bases and J by 2 bases, with 11 bases between the two germline ends. This CDR3 has 14 residues. Germline values: CDR1 SGHRS, CDR2 YFSETQ. The CDR3 DNA reads TGCGCCAGCAGCCTAGGGCTATCCACAGATACGCAGTATTTT. It encodes CASSLGLSTDTQYF.

This chain connects TRBV14 to TRBJ2-3; D is undetermined. CDR3 length: 13 residues. Germline-derived CDR1 and CDR2 are SGHDN and FVKESK. V was trimmed by 2 bases and J by 4 bases, leaving 7 bases between them. This CDR3 reads CASSQSLPDTQYF. CDR3 nucleotides: TGTGCCAGCAGCCAATCCCTACCAGATACGCAGTATTTT.

The chain couples TRBV5-1 to TRBJ1-5, with a weak D call TRBD1 (6 bases). V was cut by 0 bases and J by 5 bases, with 15 bases left in between. The germline CDR1 and CDR2 sequences are SGHRS and YFSETQ. This CDR3 is 16 amino acids long. CDR3 bases: TGCGCCAGCAGCTTGGGGGGGCCCCGCAAACATCAGCCCCAGCATTTT. It codes for CASSLGGPRKHQPQHF.

The CDR3 region has the DNA TGTGCCAGCAGCTCGCAAGACAGGGGCGACTCCTACGAGCAGTACTTC. The encoded protein is CASSSQDRGDSYEQYF. The rearrangement links TRBV7-8 to TRBJ2-7; TRBD1 agrees at 8 bases. The V and J ends lost 4 bases and 0 bases, in that order; junction bases with no gene match: 8. Germline V CDR1 and CDR2: SGHVS, FQNEAQ. The CDR3 has 16 amino acids.